What follows is one T cell receptor beta chain and its context. This sample is part of a study of long-term antiretroviral therapy in people with HIV. Deletions cut 0 bases from V and 0 bases from J, with 11 bases between. The germline CDR1 and CDR2 sequences are SGHRS and YFSETQ. The CDR3 length is 16 residues. Every participant with HIV received treatment in the United States. The assay, immunoSEQ v3.0, was run at survey level. TCRdb's table, derived via immunoSEQ multiplex PCR, lists solely in-frame clones and lacks some. Of tens of thousands of clones in the sample, nearly 95% were seen once. This clonotype originated in a woman aged 45-60 years with HIV. The V and J genes are TRBV5-1 and TRBJ2-3, with D unclear. This material consisted of unsorted PBMCs, taken 3.7 years after starting antiretroviral therapy. CDR3 sequence: CASSLEDATSTDTQYF. The CDR3 nucleotides are TGCGCCAGCAGCTTGGAAGACGCCACTAGCACAGATACGCAGTATTTT.